This entry lists 14 T cell receptor beta chains sequenced from one sample in a study of T cell repertoires in cytomegalovirus infection (dated by TCRdb to between 2018 and 2020). Which antigens these TCRs recognize remains unknown. Read against the paper, the sample's treatment or condition label means: in vitro stimulation with specific CMV peptide epitopes to enrich CMV-specific T cells. Sequencing used an Illumina HiSeq 1500. TCRdb reprocessed the public reads (quality trimming at Q25 with fastp, clone calling with MiXCR) and kept in-frame beta chains. Each CDR3 protein gets just one entry, which takes the most common genes and DNA from the rows behind it. Here the sample has a few hundred thousand distinct CDR3 sequences; 20% to 25% occur a single time. The ten largest clonotypes hold roughly 15% of the sample. This specimen consisted of cultured PBMCs, obtained from culture after CMV antigen stimulation. Every receptor here comes from a human donor in good health (CMV status not recorded). Some clones in this sample may be carry-over from other donors' samples.

There are many counts of this clonotype. This chain uses TRBV28 with TRBJ1-5, with D maybe TRBD1 (6 bases). Germline V gives CDR1 MDHEN, CDR2 SYDVKM. The CDR3 sequence is 12 residues long. Trimming stripped 6 bases from V and 8 bases from J, with 11 bases between. CDR3 amino acids: CASSLGGKPQHF. The CDR3 DNA is TGTGCCAGCAGCCTAGGGGGAAAGCCCCAGCATTTT.

This clonotype has only a few counts. The chain links TRBV15 to TRBJ2-7; 8 nucleotides agree with TRBD2. Germline-derived CDR1 and CDR2 are LNHNV and YYDKDF (reference sequence). The CDR3 consists of 14 residues. The V and J ends lost 8 bases and 0 bases, in that order; junction bases with no gene match: 6. CDR3 nucleotides: TGTGCCACCGCGGGGGGAGTTCTCTCCTACGAGCAGTACTTC. This codes for CATAGGVLSYEQYF.

The chain is built from TRBV12-5 and TRBJ2-5; TRBD2 is a possible D gene (5 bases). The CDR3 is 11 amino acids. Germline loops: CDR1 LGHNT, CDR2 FRNRAP. Trimming removed 3 bases at V and 7 bases at J, with 6 bases between. The CDR3, as DNA: TGTGCTAGTGGTTTTGGAGGGACCCAGTACTTC. This translates into CASGFGGTQYF.

This clonotype was recorded many times. This rearrangement joins TRBV6-6 to TRBJ1-2, with 7 bases identical to TRBD1. This CDR3 is 14 amino acids long. Germline V CDR1 and CDR2: MNHNY, SVGAGI (reference sequence). After removal of 4 bases from V and 6 bases from J, the junction contained 8 bases not matched to a gene. CDR3 DNA sequence: TGTGCCAGCAGTTTGACAGGGAACGGGAATGGCTACACCTTC. Encoded protein: CASSLTGNGNGYTF.

The V and J genes are TRBV7-2 and TRBJ2-1; D gene ambiguous. Germline loops: CDR1 SGHTA, CDR2 FQGNSA. The CDR3 runs 12 residues. V was clipped by 6 bases and J by 4 bases, with 7 bases between them. CDR3 sequence: CASRYDYNEQFF. CDR3 DNA sequence: TGTGCCAGCAGATACGATTACAATGAGCAGTTCTTC.

The rearrangement links TRBV12-3 or TRBV12-4 to TRBJ1-1, with TRBD1 as a possible D gene (6 bases). The CDR3 totals 15 residues. V lost 7 bases to trimming and J lost 10 bases, with 25 bases between them. Written as DNA, the CDR3 is TGTGCCAGCATCAAATACGGGGGCAGGCCAAGCGGAGCTTTCTTT. Translating it yields CASIKYGGRPSGAFF.

This clonotype showed up just a few times. The gene calls are TRBV28 and TRBJ1-3, with D perhaps TRBD1 (6 bases). Trimming took 0 bases from V and 1 from J, leaving 13 bases between them. Germline-derived CDR1 and CDR2 are MDHEN and SYDVKM. The CDR3 is 17 residues long. CDR3 protein: CASSLWGGSRSGNTIYF. DNA of the CDR3: TGTGCCAGCAGTTTATGGGGGGGCAGTCGGTCTGGAAACACCATATATTTT. Full variable domain (rest looked up from reference TRBV28 and TRBJ1-3): DVKVTQSSRYLVKRTGEKVFLECVQDMDHENMFWYRQDPGLGLRLIYFSYDVKMKEKGDIPEGYSVSREKKERFSLILESASTNQTSMYLCASSLWGGSRSGNTIYFGEGSWLTVV.

This clonotype was detected a few times. The chain links TRBV4-3 to TRBJ1-1; the match to TRBD1 covers 8 bases. The CDR3 extends over 15 amino acids. J lost 2 bases, V lost 2 bases, and 4 bases had no gene match. Germline V lookup: CDR1 LGHNA, CDR2 YSLEER. As DNA, the CDR3 is TGCGCCAGCAGCCAACAGACAGGGGCCAACACTGAAGCTTTCTTT. Protein: CASSQQTGANTEAFF.

This clonotype appeared a few times. This chain joins TRBV5-4 and TRBJ2-1; no reliable D call. Per the germline V gene, CDR1 is SGHNT and CDR2 is YYREEE (reference sequence). This CDR3 has 12 amino acids. Trimming took 1 base from V and 10 from J, leaving 9 bases between them. Here the CDR3 DNA reads TGTGCCAGCAGCTTGTTTCCTGGAGAGCAGTTCTTC. Protein: CASSLFPGEQFF.

This clonotype showed up just a few times. V usage is TRBV19 and J usage is TRBJ1-1, with 8 bases matching TRBD1. The CDR3 length is 15 residues. V gave up 5 bases and J gave up 1 base; unmatched junction bases: 6. CDR1 is LNHDA, CDR2 SQIVND, per germline (reference sequence). The CDR3 is CASSPLTGENTEAFF. CDR3 nucleotides: TGTGCCAGTAGTCCTCTGACAGGGGAGAACACTGAAGCTTTCTTT.

This sequence joins TRBV12-5 and TRBJ1-3; 8 bases are a match to TRBD1. Germline V gene data show CDR1 as LGHNT and CDR2 as FRNRAP. The junction had 7 bases not matched to a gene; V was cut back by 6 bases and J by 0 bases. The CDR3 consists of 16 residues. The CDR3 protein is CASGGDRGSSGNTIYF. CDR3 sequence (DNA): TGTGCTAGTGGAGGAGACAGGGGAAGCTCTGGAAACACCATATATTTT.

This clonotype was counted between two and nine times. The chain employs TRBV6-5 and TRBJ2-7; a weak D match, TRBD1 (5 bases). The CDR3 has 14 residues. V was clipped by 0 bases and J by 3 bases, with 9 bases between them. Looked up from germline, CDR1 is MNHEY and CDR2 is SVGAGI. CDR3 in DNA: TGTGCCAGCAGTTACTCTGGGGCCCGCTACGAGCAGTACTTC. Its translation is CASSYSGARYEQYF.

This clonotype was counted a few times. The chain is built from TRBV6-5 and TRBJ1-1, with a weak D call TRBD1 (5 bases). Germline-derived CDR1 and CDR2 are MNHEY and SVGAGI. The CDR3 runs to 14 residues. Trimming pared 7 bases from V and 3 bases from J, leaving 15 bases between. Here the CDR3 reads CASTRDGQDTEAFF. DNA of the CDR3: TGTGCCAGCACTCGGGACGGGCAGGACACTGAAGCTTTCTTT.

This clonotype was seen at least ten times. The chain uses TRBV7-2 and TRBJ1-1, with D perhaps matching TRBD1 (6 bases). Germline V gene lookup returns CDR1 SGHTA and CDR2 FQGNSA. V was clipped by 5 bases and J by 6 bases, with 16 bases between them. The CDR3 runs to 14 residues. CDR3 loop: CASSQQYGGAEAFF. The CDR3 region has the DNA TGTGCCAGCAGCCAACAATATGGGGGCGCTGAAGCTTTCTTT.